A selection of T cell receptor beta chains follows, all from one sample in a study of Ad26.COV2.S vaccination and SARS-CoV-2 variants. This table comes from immunoSEQ multiplex PCR, and its TCRdb copy is limited to in-frame clones, with some not included. The sample has about 350,000 clones, 85% to 90% seen once; the top ten hold 5%. Specimen: peripheral blood, collected in a trial of Ad26.COV2.S vaccine versus placebo. These receptors were obtained from a person between 18 and 65 years old who received the Ad26.COV2.S COVID-19 vaccine or a placebo. Both conserved end residues are part of each CDR3. D genes are given only for firm matches. Not every row has a clone size; where given, it reads once, few, many or a size class.

17,TRBJ1-1,.,TRBV18,TRBD1,CASSPSGTGGRTIESFF,TGTGCCAGCTCACCATCCGGGACAGGGGGCAGAACTATCGAGTCTTTCTTT
13,TRBJ2-5,.,TRBV7-8,.,CASSPLIQETQYF,TGTGCCAGCAGCCCGCTGATCCAAGAGACCCAGTACTTC
14,TRBJ2-1,.,TRBV7-9,.,CASGERSSYNEQFF,TGTGCCAGCGGGGAGCGGAGCTCCTACAATGAGCAGTTCTTC
16,TRBJ1-3,.,TRBV9,.,CASSGTDSEPGNTIYF,TGTGCCAGCAGCGGAACGGACAGCGAACCTGGAAACACCATATATTTT
16,TRBJ2-7,.,TRBV7-9,.,CASSRSAGAPQGEQYF,TGTGCCAGCAGCCGTTCCGCAGGGGCCCCCCAGGGCGAGCAGTACTTC
16,TRBJ1-1,.,TRBV28,.,CASSLYSNRWNTEAFF,TGTGCCAGCAGTTTATATTCGAACCGCTGGAACACTGAAGCTTTCTTT
15,TRBJ2-1,.,TRBV28,.,CASTKRGNSYNEQFF,TGTGCCAGCACCAAGAGGGGGAATTCTTACAATGAGCAGTTCTTC
15,TRBJ1-5,.,TRBV7-9,TRBD1,CASSIRTGVSQPQHF,TGTGCCAGCAGCATAAGGACAGGTGTAAGTCAGCCCCAGCATTTT
16,TRBJ1-1,.,TRBV5-1,TRBD1,CASSLGHRGLNTEAFF,TGCGCCAGCAGCTTGGGCCACAGGGGGCTGAACACTGAAGCTTTCTTT
17,TRBJ2-7,.,TRBV28,.,CASSFYGSGTPVFEQYF,TGTGCCAGCAGTTTTTACGGTTCGGGGACGCCCGTTTTCGAGCAGTACTTC
11,TRBJ2-7,.,TRBV7-9,.,CASSRTYEQYF,TGTGCCAGCAGCCGTACCTACGAGCAGTACTTC
14,TRBJ1-3,.,TRBV7-2,.,CASSSRWGGNTIYF,TGTGCCAGCAGCTCACGATGGGGGGGAAACACCATATATTTT
14,TRBJ2-7,.,TRBV4-1,.,CASSYRDKDYEQYF,TGCGCCAGCAGCTACCGGGATAAAGACTACGAGCAGTACTTC
17,TRBJ1-5,.,TRBV10-2,.,CASSERRASFSNQPQHF,TGCGCCAGCAGTGAACGCAGGGCTTCGTTTAGCAATCAGCCCCAGCATTTT
17,TRBJ1-6,.,TRBV28,.,CASSLLGSSSYNSPLHF,TGTGCCAGCAGTTTATTGGGTTCGAGCTCCTATAATTCACCCCTCCACTTT
14,TRBJ2-7,.,TRBV2,TRBD2,CASSGTGGVHEQYF,TGTGCCAGCAGTGGGACGGGAGGGGTACACGAGCAGTACTTC
16,TRBJ2-1,.,TRBV24-1,TRBD2,CATSDSTSGGGLEQFF,TGTGCCACCAGTGATTCGACTAGCGGGGGCGGTTTGGAGCAGTTCTTC
14,TRBJ2-5,.,TRBV18,TRBD2,CASSVAGVQETQYF,TGTGCCAGCTCCGTAGCGGGGGTTCAAGAGACCCAGTACTTC
19,TRBJ2-2,.,TRBV3-1/TRBV3-2,.,CASSQEGKHKFANTGELFF,TGTGCCAGCAGCCAAGAAGGTAAGCACAAGTTCGCGAACACCGGGGAGCTGTTTTTT
18,TRBJ2-5,.,TRBV2,TRBD2,CASSDHLTPSGGEETQYF,TGTGCCAGCAGTGATCACCTAACACCTAGCGGTGGGGAAGAGACCCAGTACTTC
18,TRBJ2-2,.,TRBV10-3,TRBD1,CAISEQGSRVIDTGELFF,TGTGCCATCAGTGAACAGGGGAGTAGAGTGATCGACACCGGGGAGCTGTTTTTT
15,TRBJ1-4,.,TRBV5-1,.,CASSVGDLQGEKLFF,TGCGCCAGCAGCGTGGGAGATCTTCAGGGTGAAAAACTGTTTTTT
15,TRBJ2-3,.,TRBV28,TRBD2,CASSIAGGQGDTQYF,TGTGCCAGCAGTATAGCGGGGGGGCAGGGAGATACGCAGTATTTT
14,TRBJ1-5,once,TRBV27,.,CARPQGYSNQPQHF,TGTGCCAGACCACAGGGTTATAGCAATCAGCCCCAGCATTTT
15,TRBJ2-7,.,TRBV4-2,TRBD2,CASSAGSGGSYEQYF,TGTGCCAGCAGCGCGGGCAGCGGGGGCTCCTACGAGCAGTACTTC
16,TRBJ2-1,.,TRBV18,TRBD2,CASSPALAGGFDEQFF,TGTGCCAGCTCACCAGCATTAGCGGGGGGGTTTGATGAGCAGTTCTTC
11,TRBJ2-1,many,TRBV12-3/TRBV12-4,.,CASSQVDEQFF,TGTGCCAGCAGCCAGGTGGATGAGCAGTTCTTC
14,TRBJ2-3,.,TRBV7-2,.,CASSLMQATDTQYF,TGTGCCAGCAGCTTGATGCAGGCCACAGATACGCAGTATTTT
13,TRBJ2-3,.,TRBV24-1,.,CATSDADTDTQYF,TGTGCCACCAGTGACGCGGACACAGATACGCAGTATTTT
13,TRBJ1-1,.,TRBV6-5,.,CASTLHENTEAFF,TGTGCCAGCACTTTACACGAGAACACTGAAGCTTTCTTT
17,TRBJ1-2,.,TRBV5-4,.,CASSLMGTGSINYGYTF,TGTGCCAGCAGCTTGATGGGCACGGGATCGATTAACTATGGCTACACCTTC
15,TRBJ2-7,.,TRBV6-5,TRBD1,CASSKSPTGGYEQYF,TGTGCCAGCAGTAAAAGCCCGACAGGGGGCTACGAGCAGTACTTC
11,TRBJ2-1,.,TRBV14,.,CASSWRHEQFF,TGTGCCAGCAGCTGGCGGCATGAGCAGTTCTTC